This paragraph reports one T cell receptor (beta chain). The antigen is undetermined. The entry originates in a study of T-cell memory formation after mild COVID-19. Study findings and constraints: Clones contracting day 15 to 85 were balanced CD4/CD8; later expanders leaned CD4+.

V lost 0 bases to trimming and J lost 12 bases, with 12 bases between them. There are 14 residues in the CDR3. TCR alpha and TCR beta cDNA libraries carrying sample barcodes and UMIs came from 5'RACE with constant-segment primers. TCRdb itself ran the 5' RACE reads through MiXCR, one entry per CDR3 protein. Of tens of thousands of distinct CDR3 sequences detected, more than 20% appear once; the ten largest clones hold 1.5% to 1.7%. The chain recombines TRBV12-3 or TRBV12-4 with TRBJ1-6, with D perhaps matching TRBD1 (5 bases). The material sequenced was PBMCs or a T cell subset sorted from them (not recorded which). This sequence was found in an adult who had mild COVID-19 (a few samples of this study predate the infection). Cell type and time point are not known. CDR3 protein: CASSLAEGEEPLHF. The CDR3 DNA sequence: TGTGCCAGCAGTTTAGCGGAAGGGGAGGAACCCCTCCACTTT.